In its sample, the clone carrying this T cell receptor beta chain was seen many times. These data originate in a study of identical twins. Trimming took off 0 bases at V and 1 base at J, with 12 bases between the two ends. The germline gives CDR1 LGHDT, CDR2 YNNKEL (reference sequence). The CDR3 has 16 amino acids. TCRdb fed the 5' RACE reads into MiXCR, producing one record per CDR3 protein. This sample has about 240,000 distinct CDR3 sequences, with roughly a tenth found just once. The chain has TRBV3-1 and TRBJ2-5; D remains ambiguous. This TCR derives from a man aged 45-60 years in good health. Sequencing was carried out using memory T cells sorted from blood. CDR3 protein: CASSQDEYRSQETQYF. CDR3 in DNA: TGTGCCAGCAGCCAAGATGAGTACAGATCCCAAGAGACCCAGTACTTC.